This T cell receptor beta chain was identified in a study of blood T cell repertoires in COVID-19. Sequencing was performed with immunoSEQ multiplex PCR; in TCRdb, only in-frame clones are kept and a portion is missing. The sample records about 300,000 clones, about 90% being singletons. The germline gives CDR1 SGHDT, CDR2 YYEEEE. CDR3 length equals 12 residues. Trimming removed 0 bases at V and 7 bases at J, with 8 bases between. V is TRBV5-6 and J is TRBJ2-7; tentatively, D is TRBD2 (6 bases). Sample: PBMCs or T cells enriched from blood (not recorded which). The clonotype was recovered from a woman aged 18-29 years with acute COVID-19. The CDR3: CASSLVAGEQYF. In DNA, the CDR3 is TGTGCCAGCAGCTTGGTTGCGGGGGAGCAGTACTTC.